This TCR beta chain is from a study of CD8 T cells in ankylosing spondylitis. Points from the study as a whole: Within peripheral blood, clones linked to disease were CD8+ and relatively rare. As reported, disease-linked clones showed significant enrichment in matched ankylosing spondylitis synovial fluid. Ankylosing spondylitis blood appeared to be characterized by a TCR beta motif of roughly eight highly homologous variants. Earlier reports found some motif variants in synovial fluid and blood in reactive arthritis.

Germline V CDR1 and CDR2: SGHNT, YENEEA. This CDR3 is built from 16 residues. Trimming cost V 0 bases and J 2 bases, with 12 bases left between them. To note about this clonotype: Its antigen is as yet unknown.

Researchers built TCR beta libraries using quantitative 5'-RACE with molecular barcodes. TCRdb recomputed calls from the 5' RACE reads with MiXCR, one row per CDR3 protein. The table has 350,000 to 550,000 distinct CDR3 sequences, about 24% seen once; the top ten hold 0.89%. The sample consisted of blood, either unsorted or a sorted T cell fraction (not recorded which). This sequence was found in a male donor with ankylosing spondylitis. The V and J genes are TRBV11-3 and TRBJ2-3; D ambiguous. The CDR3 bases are TGTGCCAGCAGCTTAGACCAAGGCTATGCCACAGATACGCAGTATTTT. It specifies CASSLDQGYATDTQYF. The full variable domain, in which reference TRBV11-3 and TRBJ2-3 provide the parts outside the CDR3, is EAGVVQSPRYKIIEKKQPVAFWCNPISGHNTLYWYLQNLGQGPELLIRYENEEAVDDSQLPKDRFSAERLKGVDSTLKIQPAELGDSAVYLCASSLDQGYATDTQYFGPGTRLTVL.